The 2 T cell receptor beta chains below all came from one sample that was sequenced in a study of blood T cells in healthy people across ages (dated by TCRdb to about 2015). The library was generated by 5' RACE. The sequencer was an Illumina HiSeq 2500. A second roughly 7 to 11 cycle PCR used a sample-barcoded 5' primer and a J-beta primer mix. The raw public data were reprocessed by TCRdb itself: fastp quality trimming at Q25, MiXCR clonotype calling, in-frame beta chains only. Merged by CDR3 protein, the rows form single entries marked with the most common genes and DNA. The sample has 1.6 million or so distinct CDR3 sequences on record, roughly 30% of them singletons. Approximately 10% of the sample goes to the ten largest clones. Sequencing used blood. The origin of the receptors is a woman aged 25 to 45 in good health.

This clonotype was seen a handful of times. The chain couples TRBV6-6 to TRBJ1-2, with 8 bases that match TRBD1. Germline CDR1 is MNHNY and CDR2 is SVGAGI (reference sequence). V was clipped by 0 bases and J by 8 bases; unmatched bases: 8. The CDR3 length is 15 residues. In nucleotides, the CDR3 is TGTGCCAGCAGTTACTCGACGTCAGGGGGCGGGGGCTACACCTTC. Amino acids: CASSYSTSGGGGYTF.

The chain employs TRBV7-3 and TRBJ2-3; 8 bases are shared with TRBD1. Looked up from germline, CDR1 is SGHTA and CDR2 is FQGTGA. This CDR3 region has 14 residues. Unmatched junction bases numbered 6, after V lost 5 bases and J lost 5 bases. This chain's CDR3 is CASSAQGAKDTQYF. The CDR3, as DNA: TGTGCCAGCAGCGCCCAGGGGGCAAAAGATACGCAGTATTTT.